The rows below give T cell receptor beta chains drawn from one sample of a study of blood T cells in healthy people across ages. TCRdb fed the 5' RACE reads into MiXCR, producing one record per CDR3 protein. The table lists about 580,000 distinct CDR3 sequences, roughly 48% of them singletons. Sequencing input: blood. These receptors were obtained from a man older than 75 in good health. Each CDR3 is given with its conserved first and last residue. D genes are given only for firm matches. Size tells how often a clone was seen (once, few, many) or the class of an expanded clone, and some rows leave it out.

j_gene: TRBJ2-4
v_gene: TRBV20-1
abundance: few
d_gene: NA
CDR3aa: CSARSRGNIQYF
CDR3nt: TGCAGTGCTAGGAGCCGTGGAAACATTCAGTACTTC

j_gene: TRBJ2-1
v_gene: TRBV7-2
abundance: NA
d_gene: TRBD2
CDR3aa: CASSLEAGVRNEQFF
CDR3nt: TGTGCCAGCAGCTTAGAAGCGGGAGTACGAAATGAGCAGTTCTTC

j_gene: TRBJ2-1
v_gene: TRBV5-1
abundance: NA
d_gene: TRBD2
CDR3aa: CASSLPGLAGGNEQFF
CDR3nt: TGCGCCAGCAGCTTACCGGGACTAGCGGGGGGCAATGAGCAGTTCTTC

j_gene: TRBJ2-7
v_gene: TRBV14
abundance: NA
d_gene: NA
CDR3aa: CASSQDPAGVGEQYF
CDR3nt: TGTGCCAGCAGCCAAGATCCCGCAGGGGTTGGGGAGCAGTACTTC

j_gene: TRBJ2-7
v_gene: TRBV20-1
abundance: NA
d_gene: TRBD1
CDR3aa: CSARDLGTALPQGEQYF
CDR3nt: TGCAGTGCTAGAGATCTCGGGACAGCGCTACCACAGGGCGAGCAGTACTTC

j_gene: TRBJ2-3
v_gene: TRBV7-3
abundance: few
d_gene: NA
CDR3aa: CASSSTGVTDTQYF
CDR3nt: TGTGCCAGCAGCTCAACAGGAGTCACAGATACGCAGTATTTT

j_gene: TRBJ2-1
v_gene: TRBV6-5
abundance: many
d_gene: NA
CDR3aa: CASSYDRNEQFF
CDR3nt: TGTGCCAGCAGTTACGACCGGAATGAGCAGTTCTTC

j_gene: TRBJ1-1
v_gene: TRBV20-1
abundance: NA
d_gene: NA
CDR3aa: CSAEGESMNTEAFF
CDR3nt: TGCAGTGCTGAAGGGGAATCTATGAACACTGAAGCTTTCTTT

j_gene: TRBJ1-1
v_gene: TRBV9
abundance: NA
d_gene: NA
CDR3aa: CASSPREGGSDTEAFF
CDR3nt: TGTGCCAGCAGCCCCCGCGAAGGGGGAAGCGACACTGAAGCTTTCTTT

j_gene: TRBJ2-7
v_gene: TRBV28
abundance: few
d_gene: TRBD1
CDR3aa: CASSARRPGGYEQYF
CDR3nt: TGTGCCAGCAGTGCCAGACGCCCAGGGGGCTACGAGCAGTACTTC

j_gene: TRBJ1-5
v_gene: TRBV12-3/TRBV12-4
abundance: NA
d_gene: NA
CDR3aa: CASRGSSQPQHF
CDR3nt: TGTGCCAGTAGAGGGAGCAGTCAGCCCCAGCATTTT

j_gene: TRBJ2-1
v_gene: TRBV7-2
abundance: NA
d_gene: NA
CDR3aa: CTSSSTAREQFF
CDR3nt: TGTACCAGCAGCTCAACGGCGCGGGAGCAGTTCTTC

j_gene: TRBJ1-5
v_gene: TRBV6-6
abundance: many
d_gene: NA
CDR3aa: CAIQTGRGSNQPQHF
CDR3nt: TGTGCCATTCAGACCGGACGTGGTAGCAATCAGCCCCAGCATTTT

j_gene: TRBJ2-3
v_gene: TRBV2
abundance: few
d_gene: NA
CDR3aa: CASSRPVGTDTQYF
CDR3nt: TGTGCCAGCAGCAGGCCCGTCGGCACAGATACGCAGTATTTT

j_gene: TRBJ1-2
v_gene: TRBV29-1
abundance: few
d_gene: NA
CDR3aa: CSVAVGTTNYGYTF
CDR3nt: TGCAGCGTTGCGGTAGGGACTACTAACTATGGCTACACCTTC

j_gene: TRBJ1-3
v_gene: TRBV7-2
abundance: NA
d_gene: NA
CDR3aa: CASSSSITTGNTIYF
CDR3nt: TGTGCCAGCAGCTCGAGTATCACCACTGGAAACACCATATATTTT

j_gene: TRBJ1-1
v_gene: TRBV20-1
abundance: NA
d_gene: NA
CDR3aa: CSASIRGRNTEAFF
CDR3nt: TGCAGTGCTAGTATCAGGGGTAGGAACACTGAAGCTTTCTTT

j_gene: TRBJ1-2
v_gene: TRBV15
abundance: many
d_gene: NA
CDR3aa: CATSREGPGRSYGYTF
CDR3nt: TGTGCCACCAGCAGAGAGGGGCCGGGACGGAGCTATGGCTACACCTTC

j_gene: TRBJ2-7
v_gene: TRBV7-8
abundance: NA
d_gene: TRBD2
CDR3aa: CASSHGTSGTYEQYF
CDR3nt: TGTGCCAGCAGCCACGGGACTAGCGGGACTTACGAGCAGTACTTC

j_gene: TRBJ2-5
v_gene: TRBV10-3
abundance: few
d_gene: NA
CDR3aa: CAISDQETQYF
CDR3nt: TGTGCCATCAGTGACCAAGAGACCCAGTACTTC

j_gene: TRBJ2-7
v_gene: TRBV11-2
abundance: NA
d_gene: NA
CDR3aa: CASSLGVTYEQYF
CDR3nt: TGTGCCAGCAGCTTAGGAGTAACCTACGAGCAGTACTTC

j_gene: TRBJ1-6
v_gene: TRBV7-6
abundance: NA
d_gene: TRBD1
CDR3aa: CASSSGTGPSPLHF
CDR3nt: TGTGCCAGCAGTTCAGGGACAGGGCCATCACCCCTCCACTTT

j_gene: TRBJ1-5
v_gene: TRBV7-2
abundance: once
d_gene: NA
CDR3aa: CASSHYPRGKGQPQHF
CDR3nt: TGTGCCAGCAGCCATTACCCCAGGGGAAAGGGACAGCCCCAGCATTTT